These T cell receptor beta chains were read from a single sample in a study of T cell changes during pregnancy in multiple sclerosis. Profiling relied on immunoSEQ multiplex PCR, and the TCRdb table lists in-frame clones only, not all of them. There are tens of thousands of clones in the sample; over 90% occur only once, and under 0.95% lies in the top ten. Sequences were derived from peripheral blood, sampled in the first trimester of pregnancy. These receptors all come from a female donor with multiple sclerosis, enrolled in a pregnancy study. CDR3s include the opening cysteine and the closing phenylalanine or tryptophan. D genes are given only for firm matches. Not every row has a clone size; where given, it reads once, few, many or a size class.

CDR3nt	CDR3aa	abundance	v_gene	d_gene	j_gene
TGTGCCAGCAGTAAACAGGGGGGCCGAAATGAAAAACTGTTTTTT	CASSKQGGRNEKLFF	-	TRBV6-5	TRBD1	TRBJ1-4
TGTGCCAGCAGCTTAGAGACCGGGACAGGGCCACTAGGGCAGTACTTC	CASSLETGTGPLGQYF	-	TRBV5-4	TRBD1	TRBJ2-7
TGTGCCAGCAGCCCCCCCGGAGCGGGGGGGCTTGAGCAGTTCTTC	CASSPPGAGGLEQFF	-	TRBV7-2	TRBD2	TRBJ2-1
TGTGCCAGCATGGAGCGGGGGCCCTCCTACGAGCAGTACTTC	CASMERGPSYEQYF	-	TRBV6-1	TRBD2	TRBJ2-7
TGTGCCAGCAGCTTTGTTCGTGAAAAACTGTTTTTT	CASSFVREKLFF	-	TRBV7-9	-	TRBJ1-4
TGTGCCAGCAGCCAGATCAGAGGCTACGAGCAGTACTTC	CASSQIRGYEQYF	-	TRBV14	-	TRBJ2-7
TGTGCCAGCAGTTATCGCGCACAGCCGAACACTGAAGCTTTCTTT	CASSYRAQPNTEAFF	-	TRBV6-5	-	TRBJ1-1
TGTGCCAGCACCCCCGCCGGAGGGGGAAACACCATATATTTT	CASTPAGGGNTIYF	-	TRBV9	-	TRBJ1-3
TGTGCCAGCTCACCGGGACAGGGGACCCTCGGGGGGTACACCTTC	CASSPGQGTLGGYTF	once	TRBV18	TRBD1	TRBJ1-2
TGTGCCACCAGCAGAGATTCTATAGAATTCACAGATACGCAGTATTTT	CATSRDSIEFTDTQYF	-	TRBV15	-	TRBJ2-3
TGTGCCAGCGGAGGGGCAGATACGCAGTATTTT	CASGGADTQYF	-	TRBV6-1	-	TRBJ2-3
TGTGCCAGCAGCTTCAGCGGGAGCTCCTACGAGCAGTACTTC	CASSFSGSSYEQYF	-	TRBV7-9	TRBD2	TRBJ2-7
TGTGCCAGCAGCAAAACGGTCACGGGGGGCTTCTACAATGAGCAGTTCTTC	CASSKTVTGGFYNEQFF	-	TRBV21-1	-	TRBJ2-1
TGTGCCAGCAGCTTCGCCGGGGGGACAGATACGCAGTATTTT	CASSFAGGTDTQYF	-	TRBV11-1	TRBD2	TRBJ2-3
TGCGCCAGCAGCTCTGACAGGCTCTCTGGAAACACCATATATTTT	CASSSDRLSGNTIYF	-	TRBV5-1	-	TRBJ1-3
TGTGCCAGCAGCTTAGGGGGGGCGGGCGGCACTGAAGCTTTCTTT	CASSLGGAGGTEAFF	-	TRBV5-4	-	TRBJ1-1
TGTGCCACCAGCAGAGGCCGGGTTCCCCCCTATGGCTACACCTTC	CATSRGRVPPYGYTF	-	TRBV15	-	TRBJ1-2
TGTGCCAGTACGGACAGGGGGTCTCTGCCGGCGGGCTACACCTTC	CASTDRGSLPAGYTF	-	TRBV19	TRBD1	TRBJ1-2
TGTGCCACCAGCAGAGGAGGGCCCGGGAGCACAGATACGCAGTATTTT	CATSRGGPGSTDTQYF	-	TRBV15	-	TRBJ2-3
TGTGCCAGCTGCCCGGGTGCCACCGGGGAGCTGTTTTTT	CASCPGATGELFF	-	TRBV7-9	-	TRBJ2-2